One and the same sample provided the 15 T cell receptor beta chains below, sequenced in a study of OX40 agonist ivuxolimab in advanced cancers. The data were produced by immunoSEQ multiplex PCR, yet TCRdb's version contains in-frame clones alone and is incomplete. The sample carries some 63,000 clones, around 83% recorded once. The sequenced sample was CD4+ or CD8+ T cells sorted from blood, obtained in a trial of the OX40 agonist ivuxolimab. These receptors were obtained from an adult with an advanced solid tumor such as melanoma, head and neck, liver or kidney cancer.

This chain connects TRBV18 to TRBJ1-2; no definite D call. CDR1 KGHSH and CDR2 LQKENI come from the germline V gene. V was cut by 4 bases and J by 0 bases, with 12 bases left in between. This CDR3 region has 15 residues. CDR3 sequence (DNA): TGTGCCAGCTCACTGGACGGTCTTACTAACTATGGCTACACCTTC. Its translation: CASSLDGLTNYGYTF. The whole variable domain, filled in from reference TRBV18 and TRBJ1-2, reads NAGVMQNPRHLVRRRGQEARLRCSPMKGHSHVYWYRQLPEEGLKFMVYLQKENIIDESGMPKERFSAEFPKEGPSILRIQQVVRGDSAAYFCASSLDGLTNYGYTFGSGTRLTVV.

This clone was seen just once. The chain joins TRBV30 to TRBJ2-1, with TRBD2 as a possible D gene (5 bases). The CDR3 contains 13 residues. V was cut by 7 bases and J by 0 bases, with 10 bases left in between. Germline V gene sequence: CDR1 GTSNPN, CDR2 SVGIG (reference sequence). Here the CDR3 DNA reads TGTGCCTCTAGCAGGAGCTCCTACAATGAGCAGTTCTTC. As protein: CASSRSSYNEQFF.

The chain uses TRBV30 and TRBJ1-1, with D perhaps TRBD1 (5 bases). CDR1 GTSNPN and CDR2 SVGIG come from the germline V gene (reference sequence). The CDR3 totals 15 residues. Trimming shortened V by 3 bases and J by 0 bases, and 14 bases separated the two germline ends. The CDR3 DNA sequence: TGTGCCTGGAGGTCACTAGGGGCCCTGAACACTGAAGCTTTCTTT. It translates to CAWRSLGALNTEAFF.

This chain uses TRBV7-2 with TRBJ2-3; D ambiguous. In germline, CDR1 is SGHTA, CDR2 FQGNSA. CDR3 length equals 13 residues. V shed 2 bases and J shed 4 bases, with 7 bases lying between them. CDR3 amino acids: CASSLTFSDTQYF. The CDR3 DNA reads as TGTGCCAGCAGCTTAACCTTCTCAGATACGCAGTATTTT.

There are a few counts of this clone. J is TRBJ1-6 and V is TRBV7-2; the D gene is possibly TRBD1 (5 bases). Germline V lookup: CDR1 SGHTA, CDR2 FQGNSA. The CDR3 totals 13 residues. Trimming stripped 6 bases from V and 7 bases from J, with 10 bases between. This CDR3 reads CASRRQTNSPLHF. The CDR3 DNA follows: TGTGCCAGCAGGCGACAGACAAATTCACCCCTCCACTTT.

This clone was recorded only once. The rearrangement links TRBV28 to TRBJ1-1, with D maybe TRBD1 (5 bases). Germline assignment: CDR1 MDHEN and CDR2 SYDVKM. The CDR3 extends over 14 amino acids. V was cut by 6 bases and J by 1 base, with 12 bases left in between. The CDR3 DNA is TGTGCCAGCAGCCCTGGGGGGTCGAACACTGAAGCTTTCTTT. The encoded protein is CASSPGGSNTEAFF.

Concerning this clone: The sample contains more than one DNA sequence encoding this CDR3. The rearrangement joins TRBV6-5 to TRBJ2-1, with unresolved D. There are 13 residues in the CDR3. The germline gives CDR1 MNHEY, CDR2 SVGAGI. Trimming removed 2 bases from V and 5 bases from J, with 7 bases in between. CDR3 bases: TGTGCCAGCAGTTACGGCCAAAACAATGAGCAGTTCTTC. Protein product: CASSYGQNNEQFF.

The chain is built from TRBV19 and TRBJ1-5, with TRBD1 matching 7 bases. The CDR3 contains 13 residues. Looked up from germline, CDR1 is LNHDA and CDR2 is SQIVND (reference sequence). V shed 8 bases, J shed 3 bases, and the junction held 4 bases outside the gene matches. In DNA form, the CDR3 reads TGTGCCAGTTCGGGACAGAACAATCAGCCCCAGCATTTT. Translating it yields CASSGQNNQPQHF.

The J gene is TRBJ2-3, the V gene TRBV30; D may be TRBD1 or TRBD2 (5 bases each). The germline V gene encodes CDR1 GTSNPN and CDR2 SVGIG (reference sequence). The CDR3 spans 13 residues. Trimming pared 5 bases from V and 6 bases from J, leaving 15 bases between. The CDR3 DNA reads TGTGCCTGGGAGGGGCAGGGTAGGGATACGCAGTATTTT. Translated, it gives CAWEGQGRDTQYF.

Here the CDR3 reads CATSRAGLAALKGHEQFF. CDR3 DNA: TGTGCCACCAGCAGAGCGGGTCTAGCGGCCCTAAAGGGCCATGAGCAGTTCTTC. The chain combines TRBV15 with TRBJ2-1; 7 bases align to TRBD2. This CDR3 has 18 amino acids. J lost 8 bases, V lost 1 base, and 17 bases had no gene match. The germline V gene has CDR1 LNHNV and CDR2 YYDKDF (reference sequence). Using reference TRBV15 and TRBJ2-1 for the parts outside the CDR3, the full variable domain is DAMVIQNPRYQVTQFGKPVTLSCSQTLNHNVMYWYQQKSSQAPKLLFHYYDKDFNNEADTPDNFQSRRPNTSFCFLDIRSPGLGDTAMYLCATSRAGLAALKGHEQFFGPGTRLTVL.

The V gene is TRBV6-6, the J gene TRBJ1-1, with a possible D match to TRBD1 (6 bases). Per germline, CDR1 MNHNY and CDR2 SVGAGI (reference sequence). The CDR3 loop spans 16 amino acids. V was trimmed by 6 bases and J by 2 bases, leaving 19 bases between them. This CDR3 reads CASRIRPGHRNTEAFF. In DNA form, the CDR3 reads TGTGCCAGCAGAATTCGACCGGGACACAGAAACACTGAAGCTTTCTTT.

CDR3 DNA: TGTGCCAGCAGCTTAACTTCTAGCGGGAGTCTCGCTGAGCAGTTCTTC. This sequence encodes CASSLTSSGSLAEQFF. The chain recombines TRBV11-1 with TRBJ2-1; 10 bases line up with TRBD2. Germline V lookup: CDR1 SGHAT, CDR2 FQDESV (reference sequence). The CDR3 has 16 residues. J lost 9 bases, V lost 2 bases, and 10 bases had no gene match.

The chain has TRBV6-5 and TRBJ2-1, with 9 positions matching TRBD2. This CDR3 has 15 amino acids. Germline V gene data show CDR1 as MNHEY and CDR2 as SVGAGI. Losses at the gene ends were 0 bases for V and 5 bases for J; bases not matched to a gene: 2. CDR3 protein: CASSYSTSGNNEQFF. In DNA, the CDR3 is TGTGCCAGCAGTTACTCGACTAGCGGTAACAATGAGCAGTTCTTC.

V is TRBV7-2 and J is TRBJ1-5; 8 nucleotides match TRBD1. From germline, CDR1 is SGHTA and CDR2 FQGNSA. This CDR3 comprises 16 residues. Trimming took 3 bases from V and 3 from J; bases not matched to a gene: 7. The CDR3 region is CASSFADRGSNQPQHF. CDR3 in DNA: TGTGCCAGCAGCTTTGCAGACAGGGGTTCCAATCAGCCCCAGCATTTT.

The chain recombines TRBV6-1 with TRBJ2-1; D could derive from TRBD1 or TRBD2 (5 bases each). Trimming took off 6 bases at V and 0 bases at J, with 12 bases between the two ends. The CDR3 spans 15 residues. Germline CDR1 reads MNHNS; CDR2 reads SASEGT. The CDR3 spells CASSGTVSSYNEQFF. CDR3 coding DNA: TGTGCCAGCAGCGGGACCGTAAGCTCCTACAATGAGCAGTTCTTC.